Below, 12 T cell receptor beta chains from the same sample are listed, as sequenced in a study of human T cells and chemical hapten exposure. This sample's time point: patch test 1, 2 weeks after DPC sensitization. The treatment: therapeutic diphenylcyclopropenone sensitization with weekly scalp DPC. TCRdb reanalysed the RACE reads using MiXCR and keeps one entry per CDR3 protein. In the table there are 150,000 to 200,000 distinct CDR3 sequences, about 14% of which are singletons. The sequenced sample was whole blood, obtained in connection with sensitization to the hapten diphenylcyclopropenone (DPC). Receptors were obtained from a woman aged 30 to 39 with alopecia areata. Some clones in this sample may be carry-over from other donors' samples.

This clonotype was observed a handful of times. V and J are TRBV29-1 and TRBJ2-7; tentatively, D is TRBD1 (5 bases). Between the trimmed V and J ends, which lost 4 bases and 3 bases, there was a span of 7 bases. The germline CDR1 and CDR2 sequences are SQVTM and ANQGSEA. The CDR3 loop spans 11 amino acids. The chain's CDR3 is CSVAGNYEQYF. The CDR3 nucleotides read TGCAGCGTTGCAGGGAACTACGAGCAGTACTTC.

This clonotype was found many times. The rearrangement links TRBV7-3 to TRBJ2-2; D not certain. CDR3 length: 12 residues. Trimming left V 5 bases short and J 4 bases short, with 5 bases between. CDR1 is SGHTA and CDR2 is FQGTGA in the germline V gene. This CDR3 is CASSPSTGELFF. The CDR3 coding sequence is TGTGCCAGCAGCCCCAGCACCGGGGAGCTGTTTTTT.

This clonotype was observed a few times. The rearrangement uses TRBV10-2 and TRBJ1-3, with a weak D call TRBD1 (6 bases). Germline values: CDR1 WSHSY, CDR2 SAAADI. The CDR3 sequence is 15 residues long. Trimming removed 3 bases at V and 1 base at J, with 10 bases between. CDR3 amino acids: CASSDRGLSGNTIYF. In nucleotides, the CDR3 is TGCGCCAGCAGTGATCGGGGGCTGTCTGGAAACACCATATATTTT.

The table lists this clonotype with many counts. The CDR3 DNA sequence: TGTGCCAGCAGCTTTAGCGGGAGGGCCCCAGAGACCCAGTACTTC. Its protein product is CASSFSGRAPETQYF. The rearrangement uses TRBV7-2 and TRBJ2-5; 11 positions agree with TRBD2. V lost 3 bases to trimming and J lost 4 bases; unmatched junction nucleotides: 4. Germline V gene lookup returns CDR1 SGHTA and CDR2 FQGNSA. The CDR3 contains 15 residues.

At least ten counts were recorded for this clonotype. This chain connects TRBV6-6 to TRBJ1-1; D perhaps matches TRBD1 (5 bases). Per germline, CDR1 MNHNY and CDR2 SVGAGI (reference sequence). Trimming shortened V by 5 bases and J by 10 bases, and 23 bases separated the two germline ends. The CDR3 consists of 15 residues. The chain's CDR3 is CASSRPDRGPPAAFF. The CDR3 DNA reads TGTGCCAGCAGTCGCCCGGACCGGGGCCCTCCCGCAGCTTTCTTT.

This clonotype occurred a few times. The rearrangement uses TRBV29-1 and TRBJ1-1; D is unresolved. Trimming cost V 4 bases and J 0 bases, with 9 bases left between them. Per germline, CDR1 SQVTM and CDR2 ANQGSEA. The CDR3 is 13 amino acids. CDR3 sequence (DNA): TGCAGCGTTGGTGTTGAAATGAACACTGAAGCTTTCTTT. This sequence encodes CSVGVEMNTEAFF.

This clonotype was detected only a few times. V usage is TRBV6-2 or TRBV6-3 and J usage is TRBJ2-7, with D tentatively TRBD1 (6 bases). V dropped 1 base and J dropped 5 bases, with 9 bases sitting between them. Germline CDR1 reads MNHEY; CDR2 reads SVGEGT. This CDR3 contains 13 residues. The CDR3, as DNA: TGTGCCAGCAGTTACTACAGGGCCCACGAGCAGTACTTC. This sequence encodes CASSYYRAHEQYF.

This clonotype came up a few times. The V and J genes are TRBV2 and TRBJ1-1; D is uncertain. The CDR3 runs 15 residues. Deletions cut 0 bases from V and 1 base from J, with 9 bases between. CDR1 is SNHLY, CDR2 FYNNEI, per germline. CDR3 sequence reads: CASSEALAGNTEAFF. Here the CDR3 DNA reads TGTGCCAGCAGTGAAGCGCTTGCCGGGAACACTGAAGCTTTCTTT.

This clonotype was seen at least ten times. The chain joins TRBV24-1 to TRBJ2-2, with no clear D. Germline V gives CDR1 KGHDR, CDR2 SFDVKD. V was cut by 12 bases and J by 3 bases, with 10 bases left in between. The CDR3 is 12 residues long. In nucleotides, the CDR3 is TGTGCCGCGTCGGGCGACACCGGGGAGCTGTTTTTT. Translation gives CAASGDTGELFF.

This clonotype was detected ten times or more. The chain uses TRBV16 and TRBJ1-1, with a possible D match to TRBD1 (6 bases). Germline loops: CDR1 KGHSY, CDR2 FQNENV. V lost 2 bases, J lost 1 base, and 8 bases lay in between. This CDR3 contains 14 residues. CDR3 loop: CASSQQGRNTEAFF. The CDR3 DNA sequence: TGTGCCAGCAGCCAACAGGGGCGGAACACTGAAGCTTTCTTT.

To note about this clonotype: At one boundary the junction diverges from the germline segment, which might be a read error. CDR3 sequence (DNA): TGTGCCAGCAGTTTGGGTGGGGGAAACAATCAGCCCCAACATTTT. Translated: CASSLGGGNNQPQHF. The rearrangement links TRBV28 to TRBJ1-5, with a weak D call TRBD1 (5 bases). This CDR3 is built from 15 residues. The V gene's germline CDR1 is MDHEN and CDR2 SYDVKM.

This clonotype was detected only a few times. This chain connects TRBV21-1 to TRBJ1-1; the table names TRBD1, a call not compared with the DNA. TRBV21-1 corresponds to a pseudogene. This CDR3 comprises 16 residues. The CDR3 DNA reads TGTGCCAGCAGCAAAGAAAAGGGCAGGGAGAGGTCTGAAGCTTTCTTT. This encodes CASSKEKGRERSEAFF.